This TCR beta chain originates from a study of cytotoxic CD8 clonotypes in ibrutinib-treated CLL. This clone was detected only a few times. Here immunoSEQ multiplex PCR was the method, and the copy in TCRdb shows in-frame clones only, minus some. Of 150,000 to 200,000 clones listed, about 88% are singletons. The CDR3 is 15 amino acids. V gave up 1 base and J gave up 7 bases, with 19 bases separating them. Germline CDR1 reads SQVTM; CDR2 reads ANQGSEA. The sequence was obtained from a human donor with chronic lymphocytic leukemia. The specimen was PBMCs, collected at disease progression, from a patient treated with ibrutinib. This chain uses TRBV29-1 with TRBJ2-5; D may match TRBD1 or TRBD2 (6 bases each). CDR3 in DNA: TGCAGCGTTGAAGGGGGGCGTAGGGGCGGGGTGACCCAGTACTTC. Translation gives CSVEGGRRGGVTQYF.